This TCR beta chain is drawn from a study of control samples from healthy donors and cancer patients. The table came from immunoSEQ multiplex PCR; TCRdb's copy has only in-frame clones and leaves some out. There are some 87,000 clones in the sample; about nine tenths occur only once, and approximately 15% lies in the top ten. This TCR was recovered from a man younger than 45 in good health. Sequencing was carried out using blood.

CDR3 nucleotide sequence: TGTGCCAGCAGCCAGGCCAGAGAGTATGGCTACACCTTC. Amino acid sequence: CASSQAREYGYTF. This chain joins TRBV3-1 (or the pseudogene TRBV3-2) and TRBJ1-2; D uncertain. The CDR3 is 13 amino acids. Germline CDR1 is LGHDT and CDR2 is YNNKEL (reference sequence). V lost 3 bases and J 5 bases, leaving 10 bases between the germline ends.